The source of this TCR beta chain is a study of blood T cells in healthy people across ages. Study-level background: The template switching approach captured approximately one barcoded beta molecule for every two T cells. General observations from the study: Age brought a roughly linear fall in TCR beta diversity measured per million T cells.

Trimming took 3 bases from V and 12 from J, leaving 11 bases between them. The CDR3 runs to 11 residues. Germline CDR1 is MGHDK and CDR2 is SYGVNS. Sample-barcoded 5' priming and a J-beta primer mix drove a second PCR of about 6 to 12 cycles. One entry per CDR3 protein, called by TCRdb with MiXCR from the 5' RACE reads. Of about 1 million distinct CDR3 sequences listed, 40% to 55% are singletons. Peripheral blood from each donor was collected in a volume of ten milliliters. This clonotype was found a few times. The antigen remains unidentified. This TCR was sampled from a woman in her sixties or seventies in good health. The sequenced material came from blood. The rearrangement uses TRBV25-1 and TRBJ2-5; no definite D call. CDR3 protein: CASSETGVEYF. The CDR3 DNA reads TGTGCCAGCAGTGAGACGGGTGTGGAGTACTTC.